Below are 10 T cell receptor beta chains sequenced from a single sample in a study of CD8 T cells in ankylosing spondylitis. General study findings and limits: Seemingly distinctive of ankylosing spondylitis blood was a TCR beta motif formed by eight highly homologous variants.

TCRdb re-analysed the 5' RACE reads in MiXCR, keeping a single row per CDR3 protein. Here the sample spans about 540,000 distinct CDR3 sequences, about 13% being singletons. Antigens of these TCRs are unknown. Specimen: blood, either unsorted or a sorted T cell fraction (not recorded which). The receptors originated from a male donor with ankylosing spondylitis.

The gene calls are TRBV3-1 and TRBJ2-7; a weak D match, TRBD2 (5 bases). Trimming stripped 4 bases from V and 9 bases from J, with 19 bases between. CDR3 length: 14 amino acids. CDR1 is LGHDT, CDR2 YNNKEL, per germline (reference sequence). The CDR3 coding sequence is TGTGCCAGCAGCCCGGGCGGGTTCGGGTATGCGCAGTACGTC. It specifies CASSPGGFGYAQYV.

This rearrangement joins TRBV9 to TRBJ1-2; 7 nucleotides match TRBD1. CDR1 is SGDLS and CDR2 is YYNGEE in the germline V gene. V lost 3 bases to trimming and J lost 7 bases; unmatched junction nucleotides: 15. The CDR3 runs 16 residues. DNA of the CDR3: TGTGCCAGCAGCGCCCTTTCCGGGACAGCAGGCGGTGGCTACACCTTC. It translates to CASSALSGTAGGGYTF.

The rearrangement joins TRBV5-1 to TRBJ2-1; 9 bases agree with TRBD1. Germline V gene sequence: CDR1 SGHRS, CDR2 YFSETQ. This CDR3 is built from 16 residues. V was clipped by 0 bases and J by 2 bases; unmatched bases: 3. The CDR3 is CASSLARDRAYNEQFF. CDR3 in DNA: TGCGCCAGCAGCTTGGCCCGGGACAGGGCCTACAATGAGCAGTTCTTC.

V and J are TRBV7-2 and TRBJ1-2, with a tentative D call TRBD1 (5 bases). This CDR3 is built from 13 residues. Per germline, CDR1 SGHTA and CDR2 FQGNSA. The ends were cut back, 5 bases at V and 4 bases at J, with 11 bases in the middle. The CDR3 loop is CASSSGTSYGYTF. Here the CDR3 DNA reads TGTGCCAGCAGCAGCGGGACCTCCTATGGCTACACCTTC.

This chain joins TRBV20-1 and TRBJ2-3, with 13 bases lining up with TRBD2. Losses at the gene ends were 2 bases for V and 5 bases for J; bases not matched to a gene: 10. The CDR3 has 17 amino acids. Looked up from germline, CDR1 is DFQATT and CDR2 is SNEGSKA (reference sequence). The CDR3 DNA reads TGCAGTGCTAGATCCCAGGGACTAGCGGGAAGGATAGATACGCAGTATTTT. This gives the protein CSARSQGLAGRIDTQYF.

The V gene is TRBV20-1, the J gene TRBJ2-5, with TRBD2 matching over 7 bases. This CDR3 contains 18 residues. Germline V lookup: CDR1 DFQATT, CDR2 SNEGSKA (reference sequence). The junction had 16 bases not matched to a gene; V was cut back by 3 bases and J by 0 bases. The CDR3 DNA reads TGCAGTGCTAGTGCCTTTCGAGGACGGCGGGGGAACCAAGAGACCCAGTACTTC. Translated, it gives CSASAFRGRRGNQETQYF.

This clonotype was observed a few times. The chain employs TRBV20-1 and TRBJ1-1, with D unclear. V gave up 1 base and J gave up 4 bases, with 13 bases separating them. Germline assignment: CDR1 DFQATT and CDR2 SNEGSKA (reference sequence). This CDR3 has 14 amino acids. Here the CDR3 DNA reads TGCAGTGCTAGAGCAATACGGTTCCTCACTGAAGCTTTCTTT. Encoded protein: CSARAIRFLTEAFF.

This clonotype was found a few times. This chain joins TRBV27 and TRBJ2-1; tentatively, D is TRBD1 (5 bases). CDR1 MNHEY and CDR2 SMNVEV come from the germline V gene (reference sequence). V dropped 2 bases and J dropped 5 bases, with 16 bases sitting between them. There are 16 residues in the CDR3. The DNA for the CDR3 is TGTGCCAGCAGTTTAGTTGGGCTGGGGCAGGACAATGAGCAGTTCTTC. Its translation: CASSLVGLGQDNEQFF.

This clonotype was counted a few times. This chain links TRBV5-1 with TRBJ2-1, with 7 bases lining up with TRBD1. With V trimmed by 1 base and J by 5 bases, 3 bases remained unmatched. Germline V gene data show CDR1 as SGHRS and CDR2 as YFSETQ. The CDR3 runs 14 residues. The CDR3 bases are TGCGCCAGCAGCTTGACACAGGGGAACAATGAGCAGTTCTTC. It encodes CASSLTQGNNEQFF.

The V call is TRBV5-1, the J call TRBJ1-1; D is possibly TRBD1 (5 bases). This CDR3 is 13 amino acids long. Trimming removed 4 bases from V and 1 base from J, with 8 bases in between. Germline V gene data show CDR1 as SGHRS and CDR2 as YFSETQ. Here the CDR3 reads CASSGHQNTEAFF. The CDR3 nucleotides are TGCGCCAGCAGCGGACACCAGAACACTGAAGCTTTCTTT.